Listed here are 12 T cell receptor beta chains from one sample, sequenced in a study of blood T cell repertoires in COVID-19. Some clones are missing from TCRdb's copy, which holds only in-frame ones; the method was immunoSEQ multiplex PCR. The sample records 200,000 to 250,000 clones, about 86% being singletons. The source material was PBMCs or T cells enriched from blood (not recorded which). These receptors all stem from a woman in her 40s with acute COVID-19.

This clone came up once. The rearrangement joins TRBV29-1 to TRBJ1-1, with 8 bases aligning to TRBD1. The CDR3 contains 15 residues. Germline lookup yields CDR1 SQVTM and CDR2 ANQGSEA. V shed 1 base, J shed 1 base, and the junction held 5 bases outside the gene matches. CDR3 in amino acids: CSVEGTGMENTEAFF. DNA for the CDR3: TGCAGCGTTGAAGGGACAGGGATGGAGAACACTGAAGCTTTCTTT.

V gene TRBV11-3 combines with J gene TRBJ2-3; D call uncertain. In germline, CDR1 is SGHNT, CDR2 YENEEA. The CDR3 is made up of 16 amino acids. The V end lost 3 bases, the J end lost 2 bases, and 15 bases lay between the germline ends. CDR3 amino acids: CASSFSGVTPTDTQYF. CDR3 DNA sequence: TGTGCCAGCAGCTTCTCAGGCGTAACCCCCACAGATACGCAGTATTTT.

This clone has a handful of counts. J is TRBJ2-7 and V is TRBV27; D not certain. This CDR3 region has 14 residues. Trimming stripped 3 bases from V and 5 bases from J, with 14 bases between. Per germline, CDR1 MNHEY and CDR2 SMNVEV (reference sequence). This chain's CDR3 is CASSFAGFVHEQYF. The CDR3 DNA sequence: TGTGCCAGCAGTTTTGCAGGCTTCGTCCACGAGCAGTACTTC.

The chain couples TRBV28 to TRBJ2-1, with 10 bases that match TRBD2. Germline lookup yields CDR1 MDHEN and CDR2 SYDVKM. The trim removed 5 bases at V and 4 bases at J, leaving 2 bases unmatched. The CDR3 consists of 14 residues. CDR3 sequence (DNA): TGTGCCAGCAGTCCTAGCGGGGGTTACAATGAGCAGTTCTTC. Its translation: CASSPSGGYNEQFF. Full variable domain (remainder filled in from reference TRBV28 and TRBJ2-1): DVKVTQSSRYLVKRTGEKVFLECVQDMDHENMFWYRQDPGLGLRLIYFSYDVKMKEKGDIPEGYSVSREKKERFSLILESASTNQTSMYLCASSPSGGYNEQFFGPGTRLTVL.

Only a few counts were recorded for this clone. The chain combines TRBV5-1 with TRBJ2-7; no clear D. Trimming took 0 bases from V and 6 from J, leaving 13 bases between them. This CDR3 region has 14 residues. The germline CDR1 and CDR2 sequences are SGHRS and YFSETQ. CDR3 region: CASSLAVSGSEQYF. The CDR3 DNA reads TGCGCCAGCAGCTTGGCCGTGTCCGGGTCCGAGCAGTACTTC.

The chain recombines TRBV6-6 with TRBJ1-1; no reliable D call. The V gene lost 6 bases and the J gene lost 8 bases, with 10 bases spanning the gap. This CDR3 spans 11 amino acids. The germline V gene encodes CDR1 MNHNY and CDR2 SVGAGI (reference sequence). In nucleotides, the CDR3 is TGTGCCAGCAGCCGCGCCGGGGAAGCTTTCTTT. Amino acids: CASSRAGEAFF.

The chain employs TRBV5-4 and TRBJ2-1; the D gene is possibly TRBD2 (6 bases). From germline, CDR1 is SGHNT and CDR2 YYREEE (reference sequence). The CDR3 sequence is 15 residues long. V lost 3 bases and J lost 3, with 13 bases in between. CDR3 amino acids: CASSSPLDYYNEQFF. CDR3 coding DNA: TGTGCCAGCAGCTCCCCCTTGGACTACTACAATGAGCAGTTCTTC.

The CDR3 DNA reads TGCGCCAGCAGTGTGACTGAGAAAAACATTCAGTACTTC. Translation gives CASSVTEKNIQYF. The J gene is TRBJ2-4, the V gene TRBV5-1; D ambiguous. V lost 5 bases, J lost 4 bases, and 10 bases lay in between. The CDR3 sequence is 13 residues long. Germline-derived CDR1 and CDR2 are SGHRS and YFSETQ.

This chain links TRBV9 with TRBJ2-1; 14 bases are shared with TRBD2. Per germline, CDR1 SGDLS and CDR2 YYNGEE. This CDR3 region has 19 residues. V trimming: 0 bases; J trimming: 6 bases; junction bases outside the gene matches: 11. CDR3: CASSVGDRGGLAGVNEQFF. In nucleotides, the CDR3 is TGTGCCAGCAGCGTAGGGGACAGGGGGGGACTAGCGGGAGTCAATGAGCAGTTCTTC.

This clone was picked up a small number of times. The rearrangement uses TRBV6-5 and TRBJ2-7; TRBD1 might be the D (5 bases). Trimming pared 6 bases from V and 3 bases from J, leaving 9 bases between. This CDR3 comprises 12 residues. Germline V gene data show CDR1 as MNHEY and CDR2 as SVGAGI. The chain's CDR3 is CASSRVVYEQYF. DNA of the CDR3: TGTGCCAGCAGCAGGGTCGTCTACGAGCAGTACTTC.

The chain employs TRBV27 and TRBJ2-1; maybe TRBD1 (5 bases). V dropped 6 bases and J dropped 2 bases, with 11 bases sitting between them. This CDR3 spans 14 amino acids. Germline CDR1 reads MNHEY; CDR2 reads SMNVEV (reference sequence). CDR3 protein: CASRSGFTYNEQFF. In nucleotides, the CDR3 is TGTGCCAGCAGGTCAGGGTTCACCTACAATGAGCAGTTCTTC.

This clone was counted between two and nine times. The gene calls are TRBV19 and TRBJ2-1, with 8 bases lining up with TRBD2. This CDR3 has 14 residues. Germline V gene lookup returns CDR1 LNHDA and CDR2 SQIVND (reference sequence). With V trimmed by 6 bases and J by 6 bases, 7 bases remained unmatched. CDR3 region: CASRGTRGSNEQFF. CDR3 coding DNA: TGTGCCAGTAGGGGGACTAGAGGGTCCAATGAGCAGTTCTTC. The whole variable domain, filled in from reference TRBV19 and TRBJ2-1, reads DGGITQSPKYLFRKEGQNVTLSCEQNLNHDAMYWYRQDPGQGLRLIYYSQIVNDFQKGDIAEGYSVSREKKESFPLTVTSAQKNPTAFYLCASRGTRGSNEQFFGPGTRLTVL.